This T cell receptor (beta chain) was retrieved from a study of blood T cell repertoires in COVID-19. Looking at the study overall: COVID-19 samples collected from the United States, Italy and Spain covered acute and convalescent phases. PBMCs, B-cell-depleted T cells, or T cells were the source of the cDNA or gDNA that made up the material.

TCRdb keeps only in-frame clones here, not all; method: immunoSEQ multiplex PCR. The sample includes 210,000 or so clones, about 85% of them seen just once. This clone is a singleton in its sample. CDR3 size: 18 residues. The junction had 17 bases not matched to a gene; V was cut back by 4 bases and J by 4 bases. Germline V lookup: CDR1 SGHRS, CDR2 YFSETQ. This sequence joins TRBV5-1 and TRBJ2-5; 9 nucleotides line up with TRBD2. Specimen: peripheral blood. This receptor was obtained from a woman over 75 with active or convalescent COVID-19. The CDR3 DNA reads as TGCGCCAGCAGCCCGGGGGTTTTAGCGGGGGTCCGGGGAGAGACCCAGTACTTC. It is translated as CASSPGVLAGVRGETQYF. Combining the CDR3 with reference TRBV5-1 and TRBJ2-5 gives the whole variable domain KAGVTQTPRYLIKTRGQQVTLSCSPISGHRSVSWYQQTPGQGLQFLFEYFSETQRNKGNFPGRFSGRQFSNSRSEMNVSTLELGDSALYLCASSPGVLAGVRGETQYFGPGTRLLVL.